This TCR beta chain was captured by sequencing in a study of tumor-infiltrating T cells and Merkel cell polyomavirus (dated by TCRdb to the late 2010s). In terms of the full investigation: The study examined CD8+ T cells specific for the Merkel cell polyomavirus KLL epitope in Merkel cell carcinoma patients. Varying disease stages were represented at patient presentation, and patients were followed for a median of around 2.5 years (range roughly 1.1 to 6.0 years). Patient treatments varied, were not standardized, and included chemotherapy, radiation and immunotherapies. TRB sequencing covered KLL-tetramer-sorted cells from blood or tumor-infiltrating lymphocytes in 14 to 15 samples, plus 12 matched whole-tumor samples. The majority of whole-tumor samples consisted of approximately 25-micron curls cut from formalin-fixed, paraffin-embedded tissue blocks. Across the study, one tumor sample was obtained as a frozen nodal tumor digest and one as a flash-frozen core biopsy of a metastasis. The full study reports these points: KLL-specific TRB repertoires proved diverse and largely private: among almost 400 unique sequences, only one clonotype was public, and two patients shared that clonotype. The small sample size of the study (n of about 13 patients) is a limitation. A significant MCC-specific survival advantage (P = 0.0051) was associated with tumors having more unique KLL-specific clonotypes (roughly 5-108 vs 0-3). Because the study covered only a single viral epitope, T cells targeting other Merkel cell polyomavirus epitopes were not captured. Significantly improved MCC-specific survival was associated with a higher fraction of KLL-specific T cells within tumors (about 1.8-18% versus about 0-0.15%).

Note on this clone: This clone's antigen is unknown. No base quality values were provided; no much bigger clone lies one nucleotide off.

By immunohistochemistry, the tumors of all patients showed robust positive staining for Merkel cell polyomavirus Large T antigen. More than 10 Merkel cell carcinoma patients with robust KLL-tetramer+ populations, above 0.04% of CD8+ T cells, in blood and/or cultured TIL were included. Every patient was Caucasian, and patient ages ranged from 50 to 77 years, with a median of roughly 60 years. Lymph node tumors were analyzed for patients with unknown primaries presenting with nodal disease, or where primary tissue was insufficient. In the germline V gene, CDR1 corresponds to LGHNT and CDR2 to FRNRAP. Trimming takes 2 bases from V and 6 bases from J, and the germline ends sit 8 bases apart. CDR3 length: 12 amino acids, cysteine to phenylalanine. Solely the CDR3 DNA is kept, with 36 bases framed from the first base. The library was generated by the immunoSEQ multiplex PCR assay. Genomic DNA extraction, TRB sequencing and normalization were performed by Adaptive Biotechnologies (Seattle, WA). Per the original workflow: To compute clonality, the Shannon entropy of productive TRB sequences was normalized by log2 of unique productive sequences and then subtracted from one. KLL-specific clonotypes in tumors were identified by matching TCRbeta CDR3 amino acid sequences to those from the tetramer-sorted sample of each patient. The table was pulled from immuneACCESS by TCRdb, which kept in-frame rearrangements only. Such tables lose some clones; where checked, under half of the loss comes from unresolved V genes, and the rest has no known cause. The DNA gave D and trimming, while V, J and clone size come from that table. The sample table records about 25,000 clones; nearly 90% of these occur just once. The biggest ten clones account for roughly 2.6% of the sample.

The sample was lymph node tissue. The chain is encoded by TRBV12-5 joined to TRBJ2-7; the D gene cannot be resolved reliably. The receptor was isolated from a man aged 45 to 65 with Merkel cell carcinoma. The nucleotide sequence reads as follows: TGTGCTAGTGGTTTGCGGTCGGTCGAGCAGTACTTC. This sequence encodes CASGLRSVEQYF. The full variable domain, with segments outside the CDR3 supplied by the reference TRBV12-5 and TRBJ2-7 proteins, appears as DARVTQTPRHKVTEMGQEVTMRCQPILGHNTVFWYRQTMMQGLELLAYFRNRAPLDDSGMPKDRFSAEMPDATLATLKIQPSEPRDSAVYFCASGLRSVEQYFGPGTRLTVT.